The next 17 T cell receptor beta chains were all read from a single sample in a study of tumour-infiltrating T cells in Burkitt lymphoma. TCRdb's table, derived via immunoSEQ multiplex PCR, lists solely in-frame clones and lacks some. The sample yields approximately 3,700 clones, about 19% seen once. Material: tumor tissue. The receptors were gathered from a human donor with Burkitt lymphoma.

In its sample, this clone was seen a few times. V is TRBV29-1 and J is TRBJ2-3; unclear D gene. CDR3 length: 14 amino acids. CDR1 SQVTM and CDR2 ANQGSEA come from the germline V gene. V was cut by 1 base and J by 1 base, with 9 bases left in between. CDR3 residues: CSVEGDGGTDTQYF. The CDR3, as DNA: TGCAGCGTTGAAGGGGATGGGGGCACAGATACGCAGTATTTT.

A few counts support this clone. This chain connects TRBV11-2 to TRBJ1-2; weak D call: TRBD1 (5 bases). The CDR3 is 14 amino acids. Per germline, CDR1 SGHAT and CDR2 FQNNGV. V dropped 6 bases and J dropped 8 bases, with 19 bases sitting between them. The CDR3 nucleotides are TGTGCCAGCAGTCGCGACGGGGCAGGCTACGGCTACACCTTC. It yields the protein CASSRDGAGYGYTF. Drawing the rest from reference TRBV11-2 and TRBJ1-2, the complete variable domain is EAGVAQSPRYKIIEKRQSVAFWCNPISGHATLYWYQQILGQGPKLLIQFQNNGVVDDSQLPKDRFSAERLKGVDSTLKIQPAKLEDSAVYLCASSRDGAGYGYTFGSGTRLTVV.

In its sample, this clone was seen a few times. The rearrangement joins TRBV9 to TRBJ2-2; 7 bases line up with TRBD2. Germline loops: CDR1 SGDLS, CDR2 YYNGEE. J lost 3 bases, V lost 7 bases, and 0 bases had no gene match. The CDR3 runs 12 residues. CDR3: CASRGDTGELFF. CDR3 DNA: TGTGCCAGCCGGGGGGACACCGGGGAGCTGTTTTTT.

This clone came up a few times. One end of the junction is discordant with germline, which a read error may explain. The gene calls are TRBV13 and TRBJ2-5; D may be TRBD1 or TRBD2 (5 bases each). This CDR3 spans 15 amino acids. CDR1 PRHDT and CDR2 FYEKMQ come from the germline V gene (reference sequence). The CDR3 protein is CASNLGRGRQETQYF. The CDR3 bases are TGTGCCAGCAACTTAGGTCGGGGCCGACAAGAGACCCAGTACTTC.

The chain carries TRBV14 and TRBJ2-7; a weak D match, TRBD1 (5 bases). CDR1 and CDR2 (germline): SGHDN, FVKESK. This CDR3 region has 14 residues. The V and J ends lost 1 base and 5 bases respectively, with 12 bases between them. CDR3 DNA sequence: TGTGCCAGCAGCCAAGTTCCCAGGGCGGACGAGCAGTACTTC. Translated: CASSQVPRADEQYF. Full variable domain (missing parts from reference TRBV14 and TRBJ2-7): EAGVTQFPSHSVIEKGQTVTLRCDPISGHDNLYWYRRVMGKEIKFLLHFVKESKQDESGMPNNRFLAERTGGTYSTLKVQPAELEDSGVYFCASSQVPRADEQYFGPGTRLTVT.

The J gene is TRBJ2-5, the V gene TRBV6-1, with D unclear. The CDR3 extends over 11 amino acids. Deletions cut 6 bases from V and 8 bases from J, with 10 bases between. The V gene's germline CDR1 is MNHNS and CDR2 SASEGT. The CDR3 DNA reads as TGTGCCAGCAGCGATCCTTTAACCCAGTACTTC. Its translation is CASSDPLTQYF.

This clone was observed a few times. This chain uses TRBV11-1 with TRBJ2-1, with D perhaps assigned TRBD1 or TRBD2 (5 bases each). This CDR3 region has 15 residues. The V and J ends lost 7 bases and 5 bases respectively, with 18 bases between them. Germline CDR1 reads SGHAT; CDR2 reads FQDESV (reference sequence). In DNA, the CDR3 is TGTGCCAGCACCTACGGAACCGGGGCAAACAATGAGCAGTTCTTC. Translating gives CASTYGTGANNEQFF.

This chain uses TRBV18 with TRBJ1-1, with D perhaps TRBD1 (5 bases). The CDR3 is made up of 14 amino acids. Between the trimmed V and J ends, which lost 5 bases and 5 bases, there was a span of 15 bases. Germline V gives CDR1 KGHSH, CDR2 LQKENI. CDR3: CASSDRQTPTEAFF. The CDR3, as DNA: TGTGCCAGCTCAGATCGACAGACTCCGACTGAAGCTTTCTTT.

The rearrangement links TRBV5-6 to TRBJ2-3, with 8 bases matching TRBD2. This CDR3 has 16 residues. After removal of 1 base from V and 3 bases from J, the junction contained 7 bases not matched to a gene. The germline V gene encodes CDR1 SGHDT and CDR2 YYEEEE. For the CDR3, the DNA is TGTGCCAGCAGCTTGCCCCTAGCGGGTGTTACAGATACGCAGTATTTT. It translates to CASSLPLAGVTDTQYF.

The J gene is TRBJ1-1, the V gene TRBV5-1, with D unclear. This CDR3 contains 14 residues. CDR1 and CDR2 from the germline V gene are SGHRS and YFSETQ. Trimming pared 0 bases from V and 1 base from J, leaving 7 bases between. The CDR3 reads CASSLEAGNTEAFF. CDR3 nucleotide sequence: TGCGCCAGCAGCTTGGAGGCAGGGAACACTGAAGCTTTCTTT.

This chain links TRBV2 with TRBJ1-5; no clear D. V was cut by 4 bases and J by 4 bases, with 8 bases left in between. Germline V gene data show CDR1 as SNHLY and CDR2 as FYNNEI. CDR3 size: 13 residues. CDR3: CASSVGLNQPQHF. As DNA, the CDR3 is TGTGCCAGCAGTGTGGGATTGAATCAGCCCCAGCATTTT.

The V call is TRBV2, the J call TRBJ2-1; D remains ambiguous. The germline V gene has CDR1 SNHLY and CDR2 FYNNEI. The CDR3 loop spans 13 amino acids. The V end lost 6 bases, the J end lost 8 bases, and 14 bases lay between the germline ends. In DNA, the CDR3 is TGTGCCAGCAGGGGAACAGCTGGAGATGAGCAGTTCTTC. Protein product: CASRGTAGDEQFF.

The J gene is TRBJ2-7, the V gene TRBV5-5, with TRBD2 identical over 10 bases. V dropped 0 bases and J dropped 5; count of bases not matched to a gene: 5. The CDR3 runs 15 residues. From germline, CDR1 is SGHKS and CDR2 YYEKEE (reference sequence). The CDR3 loop reads CASSLVLAGVNEQYF. The CDR3 region has the DNA TGTGCCAGCAGCTTGGTTCTAGCGGGAGTAAACGAGCAGTACTTC.

The CDR3: CASSSGPLDTQYF. CDR3 sequence (DNA): TGTGCCAGCAGCTCTGGGCCTCTTGATACGCAGTATTTT. V gene TRBV5-4 combines with J gene TRBJ2-3; D remains unclear. The germline V gene has CDR1 SGHNT and CDR2 YYREEE (reference sequence). The CDR3 has 13 amino acids. Trimming shortened V by 3 bases and J by 6 bases, and 11 bases separated the two germline ends.

This clone was detected a few times. The rearrangement joins TRBV7-2 to TRBJ2-1, with 11 nucleotides matching TRBD2. With V trimmed by 3 bases and J by 14 bases, 6 bases remained unmatched. The CDR3 loop spans 13 amino acids. Germline V CDR1 and CDR2: SGHTA, FQGNSA. The CDR3 DNA follows: TGTGCCAGCAGCTTCGACACTAGCGGGAGTAAGTTCTTC. Its translation: CASSFDTSGSKFF. Combining the CDR3 with reference TRBV7-2 and TRBJ2-1 gives the whole variable domain GAGVSQSPSNKVTEKGKDVELRCDPISGHTALYWYRQSLGQGLEFLIYFQGNSAPDKSGLPSDRFSAERTGGSVSTLTIQRTQQEDSAVYLCASSFDTSGSKFFGPGTRLTVL.

This chain joins TRBV6-5 and TRBJ2-1; 12 bases fit TRBD2. The trim removed 8 bases at V and 7 bases at J, leaving 9 bases unmatched. Germline lookup yields CDR1 MNHEY and CDR2 SVGAGI. The length of the CDR3 is 15 residues. CDR3 sequence (DNA): TGTGCCAGCGGGGCCGGACTAGCGGGACGGAATGAGCAGTTCTTC. Amino acids: CASGAGLAGRNEQFF.

The chain links TRBV15 to TRBJ2-1; no reliable D call. This CDR3 is 13 amino acids long. The V gene lost 4 bases and the J gene lost 4 bases, with 8 bases spanning the gap. CDR1 is LNHNV and CDR2 is YYDKDF in the germline V gene (reference sequence). The CDR3 region has the DNA TGTGCCACCAGCATCCAGGTTTACAATGAGCAGTTCTTC. It translates to CATSIQVYNEQFF.